Given below is one T cell receptor beta chain in context. The sample is drawn from a study of blood T cell repertoires in COVID-19. Whole-study context: The study drew acute and convalescent COVID-19 samples from the United States, Italy and Spain. T cells, B-cell-depleted T cells, or PBMCs supplied cDNA or gDNA.

Authors' methods: Scientists estimated how many nucleated cells there were by amplifying reference gene primers. The method was immunoSEQ multiplex PCR; TCRdb's version includes in-frame clones alone and lacks a portion of them. That table furnishes V, J and clone size, whereas the DNA furnished D and trimming. This table has roughly 280,000 clones, over 65% appearing once. V was trimmed by 0 bases and J by 0 bases, leaving 7 bases between them. This CDR3 has 15 residues. CDR1 and CDR2 (germline): LNHNV, YYDKDF (reference sequence). The J gene is TRBJ2-3, the V gene TRBV15, with D unclear. Specimen: peripheral blood. This clonotype originated in a man aged 55 to 70 who had recovered from COVID-19. CDR3 in amino acids: CATSRDGGSTDTQYF. The DNA for the CDR3 is TGTGCCACCAGCAGAGATGGCGGTAGCACAGATACGCAGTATTTT.